A single sample is the source of the 13 T cell receptor beta chains below, sequenced in a study of PD-L1 blockade in urothelial cancer. Some clones are missing from TCRdb's copy, which holds only in-frame ones; the method was immunoSEQ multiplex PCR. Among about 45,000 clones listed, approximately 90% were seen once. The specimen comprised PBMCs, sampled around atezolizumab (anti-PD-L1) treatment. These receptors all come from an elderly man with urothelial cancer.

This sequence joins TRBV5-5 and TRBJ2-1, with 10 bases fitting TRBD2. V was clipped by 4 bases and J by 4 bases; unmatched bases: 8. Germline CDR1 and CDR2: SGHKS and YYEKEE (reference sequence). CDR3 length: 16 residues. The CDR3 DNA reads TGTGCCAGCAGCGTTACGGGACTAGCGTTGTACAATGAGCAGTTCTTC. It translates to CASSVTGLALYNEQFF.

The V gene is TRBV5-4, the J gene TRBJ2-2; 14 positions match TRBD2. CDR1 is SGHNT, CDR2 YYREEE, per germline (reference sequence). Trimming removed 2 bases from V and 0 bases from J; junction bases left unmatched: 9. The CDR3 runs 20 residues. The CDR3 loop reads CASSFSSGLAGVTNTGELFF. The CDR3 nucleotides read TGTGCCAGCAGCTTCTCCTCGGGACTAGCGGGGGTTACGAACACCGGGGAGCTGTTTTTT.

As regards this clone: The sample carries other DNA sequences with the same CDR3. In nucleotides, the CDR3 is TGCGCCAGCAGCTTGGGAACGGCGAACACCGGGGAGCTGTTTTTT. Protein: CASSLGTANTGELFF. The chain joins TRBV5-1 to TRBJ2-2; D remains ambiguous. The CDR3 sequence is 15 residues long. CDR1 and CDR2 from the germline V gene are SGHRS and YFSETQ. V was trimmed by 0 bases and J by 0 bases, leaving 6 bases between them.

Sample share makes this clone medium-sized (0.01 to 0.1%). The chain employs TRBV6-6 and TRBJ1-5; D may be TRBD1 (5 bases). This CDR3 region has 14 residues. The V gene's germline CDR1 is MNHNY and CDR2 SVGAGI (reference sequence). The V gene lost 6 bases and the J gene lost 7 bases, with 16 bases spanning the gap. The CDR3 here is CASREEGWEQPQHF. In DNA form, the CDR3 reads TGTGCCAGCAGGGAGGAGGGGTGGGAACAGCCCCAGCATTTT.

The chain has TRBV5-4 and TRBJ1-2; D remains unclear. V lost 4 bases and J lost 4, with 17 bases in between. Germline-derived CDR1 and CDR2 are SGHNT and YYREEE (reference sequence). The CDR3 loop spans 15 amino acids. CDR3 bases: TGTGCCAGCAGCGCCCAGGTGAAAGGTTCCTATGGCTACACCTTC. As protein: CASSAQVKGSYGYTF. The entire variable domain, with the rest obtained from reference TRBV5-4 and TRBJ1-2, is as follows: ETGVTQSPTHLIKTRGQQVTLRCSSQSGHNTVSWYQQALGQGPQFIFQYYREEENGRGNFPPRFSGLQFPNYSSELNVNALELDDSALYLCASSAQVKGSYGYTFGSGTRLTVV.

This clone was found once. The V call is TRBV6-6, the J call TRBJ2-1; D may be TRBD1 (6 bases). V was trimmed by 0 bases and J by 3 bases, leaving 9 bases between them. The CDR3 is made up of 15 amino acids. Germline V gives CDR1 MNHNY, CDR2 SVGAGI (reference sequence). The CDR3 sequence: CASSYSQGSYNEQFF. Here the CDR3 DNA reads TGTGCCAGCAGTTACTCGCAGGGGAGCTACAATGAGCAGTTCTTC.

The chain employs TRBV7-2 and TRBJ1-2; 10 nucleotides agree with TRBD1. Germline V gene lookup returns CDR1 SGHTA and CDR2 FQGNSA. The length of the CDR3 is 14 residues. J was trimmed by 5 bases and V by 6 bases; bases with no gene match: 6. The CDR3: CASRFGTGVYGYTF. The CDR3 nucleotides read TGTGCCAGCAGATTCGGGACAGGGGTGTATGGCTACACCTTC.

This clone was counted a few times. Here the CDR3 reads CASSPQGISGNTIYF. The CDR3 nucleotides read TGTGCCAGCTCACCACAGGGGATCTCTGGAAACACCATATATTTT. V and J are TRBV18 and TRBJ1-3, with TRBD1 as a possible D gene (5 bases). The V gene lost 1 base and the J gene lost 0 bases, with 7 bases spanning the gap. Germline V gene data show CDR1 as KGHSH and CDR2 as LQKENI. CDR3 size: 15 residues.

The CDR3 DNA sequence: TGTGCCAGCAGCCCACCCGCAGGTTACGAGCAGTACTTC. Its protein product is CASSPPAGYEQYF. The chain carries TRBV6-5 and TRBJ2-7; D remains ambiguous. The CDR3 is made up of 13 amino acids. Deletions cut 6 bases from V and 4 bases from J, with 13 bases between. Germline loops: CDR1 MNHEY, CDR2 SVGAGI.

V usage is TRBV2 and J usage is TRBJ1-1, with TRBD1 matching 10 bases. V dropped 7 bases and J dropped 6; count of bases not matched to a gene: 8. Per the germline V gene, CDR1 is SNHLY and CDR2 is FYNNEI. This CDR3 has 14 residues. CDR3 DNA sequence: TGTGCCAGCAACCGCCGACAGGGGGCGTCTGAAGCTTTCTTT. It encodes CASNRRQGASEAFF.

The chain is built from TRBV18 and TRBJ2-3; D is undetermined. Germline CDR1 and CDR2: KGHSH and LQKENI. The CDR3 totals 13 residues. V dropped 6 bases and J dropped 3 bases, with 10 bases sitting between them. CDR3 protein: CASSISLTDTQYF. The CDR3 DNA reads as TGTGCCAGCTCTATTTCCCTGACAGATACGCAGTATTTT.

The chain recombines TRBV27 with TRBJ2-7, with 7 bases that match TRBD2. V lost 3 bases and J lost 4; bases outside the gene matches: 3. The germline V gene has CDR1 MNHEY and CDR2 SMNVEV (reference sequence). The CDR3 extends over 13 amino acids. The CDR3 sequence: CASSFRLAYEQYF. CDR3 nucleotides: TGTGCCAGCAGTTTTCGACTAGCTTACGAGCAGTACTTC.

The chain employs TRBV5-1 and TRBJ2-1; 8 bases map to TRBD2. Losses at the gene ends were 4 bases for V and 7 bases for J; bases not matched to a gene: 13. Germline V gene lookup returns CDR1 SGHRS and CDR2 YFSETQ. This CDR3 is built from 16 residues. Here the CDR3 reads CASSLPGTRVGNEQFF. The CDR3, as DNA: TGCGCCAGCAGCCTACCTGGGACTAGAGTGGGTAATGAGCAGTTCTTC.